This T cell receptor beta chain derives from a study of blood T cells in healthy people across ages. Next came a second PCR, run for about 7 to 12 cycles, which used a sample-barcoded 5' primer along with a J-beta primer mix. TCRdb ran MiXCR on the 5' RACE reads and lists one entry per CDR3 protein. The sample shows fewer than 1,200,000 distinct CDR3 sequences, 25% of them seen only once. Germline V gives CDR1 SGDLS, CDR2 YYNGEE. V dropped 4 bases and J dropped 2; count of bases not matched to a gene: 16. The CDR3 is 19 amino acids. The same specimen was also included in a second study, on T cells of mothers and their children.

The sequence derives from a girl aged 2-9 years in good health. Input material: blood. V is TRBV9 and J is TRBJ2-5; 11 bases fit TRBD2. The DNA for the CDR3 is TGTGCCAGCAGCTCCTCCCTAGCGGGGGGCCAGGGGTTACAAGAGACCCAGTACTTC. Translation gives CASSSSLAGGQGLQETQYF.